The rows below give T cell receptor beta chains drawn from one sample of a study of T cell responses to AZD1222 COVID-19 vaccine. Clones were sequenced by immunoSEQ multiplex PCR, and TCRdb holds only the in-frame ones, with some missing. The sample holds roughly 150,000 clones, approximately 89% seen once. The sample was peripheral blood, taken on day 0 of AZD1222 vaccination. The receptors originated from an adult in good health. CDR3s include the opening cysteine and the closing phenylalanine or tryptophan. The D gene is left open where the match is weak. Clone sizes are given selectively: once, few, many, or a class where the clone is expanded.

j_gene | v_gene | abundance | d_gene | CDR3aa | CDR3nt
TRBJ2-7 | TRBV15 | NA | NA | CATSRDSGLSSYEQYF | TGTGCCACCAGCAGAGATAGCGGCTTGAGCTCCTACGAGCAGTACTTC
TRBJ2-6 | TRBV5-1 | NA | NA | CASSLGGGESGANVLTF | TGCGCCAGCAGCTTGGGCGGGGGCGAGTCTGGGGCCAACGTCCTGACTTTC
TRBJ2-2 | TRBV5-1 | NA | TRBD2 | CASSFGTSGRRTGELFF | TGCGCCAGCAGCTTCGGGACTAGCGGGAGAAGAACCGGGGAGCTGTTTTTT
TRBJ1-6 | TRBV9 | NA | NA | CASSVDGEPQASPLHF | TGTGCCAGCAGCGTAGATGGGGAACCCCAGGCCTCACCCCTCCACTTT
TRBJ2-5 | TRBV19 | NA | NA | CASSIGGANVETQYF | TGTGCCAGTAGTATAGGGGGGGCGAATGTAGAGACCCAGTACTTC
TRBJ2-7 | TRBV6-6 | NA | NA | CASSPIAYEQYF | TGTGCCAGCAGTCCAATTGCCTACGAGCAGTACTTC
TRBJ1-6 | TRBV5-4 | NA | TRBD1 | CASSHPDRELAPLHF | TGTGCCAGCAGCCACCCGGACAGGGAATTGGCACCCCTCCACTTT
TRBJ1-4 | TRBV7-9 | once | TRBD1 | CASSQTGASNEKLFF | TGTGCCAGCAGCCAAACAGGGGCTTCTAATGAAAAACTGTTTTTT
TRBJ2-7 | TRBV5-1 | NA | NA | CASSLGADRASYEQYF | TGCGCCAGCAGCTTGGGGGCTGACCGTGCGTCCTACGAGCAGTACTTC
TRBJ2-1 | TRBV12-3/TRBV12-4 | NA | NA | CASSITSREQFF | TGTGCCAGCAGCATCACTAGTCGCGAGCAGTTCTTC
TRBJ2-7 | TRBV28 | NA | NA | CASSSDPNYEQYF | TGTGCCAGCAGTTCGGACCCGAACTACGAGCAGTACTTC
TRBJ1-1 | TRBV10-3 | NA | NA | CAIGVKQGREAFF | TGTGCCATCGGGGTTAAGCAGGGGCGTGAAGCTTTCTTT
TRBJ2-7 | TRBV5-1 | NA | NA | CASSPGVGWVTYEQYF | TGCGCCAGCAGCCCGGGGGTAGGATGGGTCACCTACGAGCAGTACTTC
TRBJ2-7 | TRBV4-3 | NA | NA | CASSQDLGRYEQYF | TGCGCCAGCAGCCAAGATCTGGGCAGATACGAGCAGTACTTC
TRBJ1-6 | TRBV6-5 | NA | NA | CASEFTGSPLHF | TGTGCCAGCGAGTTTACAGGTTCACCCCTCCACTTT
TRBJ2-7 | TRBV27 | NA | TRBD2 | CASSPLTSGRSEQYF | TGTGCCAGCAGTCCCCTGACTAGCGGGAGAAGCGAGCAGTACTTC
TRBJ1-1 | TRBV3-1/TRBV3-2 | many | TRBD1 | CASSQAPSGTVTEAFF | TGTGCCAGCAGCCAAGCCCCTTCCGGGACAGTTACTGAAGCTTTCTTT
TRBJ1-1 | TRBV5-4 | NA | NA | CASSPEAGLKNTEAFF | TGTGCCAGCAGCCCGGAGGCCGGGTTGAAGAACACTGAAGCTTTCTTT
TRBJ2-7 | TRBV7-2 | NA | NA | CASSLSWQGGGIYEQYF | TGTGCCAGCAGCTTAAGTTGGCAAGGGGGAGGAATCTACGAGCAGTACTTC
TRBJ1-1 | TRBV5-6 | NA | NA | CASSSVGIPGNTEAFF | TGTGCCAGCAGCTCGGTGGGAATACCGGGAAACACTGAAGCTTTCTTT
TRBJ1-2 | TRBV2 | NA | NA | CASNSEGGGYGYTF | TGTGCCAGCAACTCCGAGGGGGGCGGCTATGGCTACACCTTC
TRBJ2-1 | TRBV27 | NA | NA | CASSLRDRPYNEQFF | TGTGCCAGCAGTTTAAGGGACCGACCATACAATGAGCAGTTCTTC
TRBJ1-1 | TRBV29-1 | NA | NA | CSVDEMANTEAFF | TGCAGCGTTGATGAGATGGCGAACACTGAAGCTTTCTTT
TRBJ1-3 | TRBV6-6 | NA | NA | CASSYSMALAPDTIYF | TGTGCCAGCAGTTACTCGATGGCGCTCGCGCCCGACACCATATATTTT
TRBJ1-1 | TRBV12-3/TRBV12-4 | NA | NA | CASSRTRDEAFF | TGTGCCAGCAGTCGAACACGGGATGAAGCTTTCTTT
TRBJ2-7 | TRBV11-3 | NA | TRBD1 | CARGDRVPYEQYF | TGTGCCAGGGGGGACAGGGTCCCCTACGAGCAGTACTTC
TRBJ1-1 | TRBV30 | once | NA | CAWSVGPSTEAFF | TGTGCCTGGAGCGTCGGGCCGTCTACTGAAGCTTTCTTT
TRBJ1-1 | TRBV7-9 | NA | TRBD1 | CASSLSQGANTEAFF | TGTGCCAGCAGCTTATCACAGGGGGCGAACACTGAAGCTTTCTTT
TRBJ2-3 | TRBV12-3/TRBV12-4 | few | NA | CASRPGTTDTQYF | TGTGCCAGCAGACCCGGGACAACAGATACGCAGTATTTT
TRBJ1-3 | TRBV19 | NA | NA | CASSILFSGNTIYF | TGTGCCAGTAGTATCCTCTTCTCTGGAAACACCATATATTTT
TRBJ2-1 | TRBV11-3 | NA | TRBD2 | CASSVGLAGGGNEQFF | TGTGCCAGCAGCGTAGGGCTAGCGGGAGGGGGTAATGAGCAGTTCTTC
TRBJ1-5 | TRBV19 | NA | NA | CASSGVSRANQPQHF | TGTGCCAGTAGTGGGGTCAGCAGGGCTAATCAGCCCCAGCATTTT
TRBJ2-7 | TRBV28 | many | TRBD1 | CASSPGQGASGDREQYF | TGTGCCAGCAGCCCCGGACAGGGGGCTAGCGGGGACCGGGAGCAGTACTTC
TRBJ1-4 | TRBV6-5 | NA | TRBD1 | CASKPTQGEDEKLFF | TGTGCCAGCAAACCCACGCAGGGGGAGGATGAAAAACTGTTTTTT
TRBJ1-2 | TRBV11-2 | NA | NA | CASSPHPQHYLGYTF | TGTGCCAGCAGCCCCCACCCCCAGCACTACTTGGGCTACACCTTC
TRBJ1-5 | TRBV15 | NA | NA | CATSRLPLGGGNQPQHF | TGTGCCACCAGCAGATTGCCTCTCGGTGGGGGGAATCAGCCCCAGCATTTT
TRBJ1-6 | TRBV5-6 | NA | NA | CASSLGFSGSSPLHF | TGTGCCAGCAGCTTGGGATTCTCAGGGTCATCACCCCTCCACTTT
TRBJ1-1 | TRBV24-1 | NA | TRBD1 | CATSDTRQGASTEAFF | TGTGCCACCAGTGATACAAGACAGGGGGCATCGACTGAAGCTTTCTTT
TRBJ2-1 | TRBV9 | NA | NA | CASSVVHNEQFF | TGTGCCAGCAGCGTCGTACACAATGAGCAGTTCTTC
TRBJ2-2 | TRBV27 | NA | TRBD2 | CASSFGLAGGPNGELFF | TGTGCCAGCAGTTTCGGGCTAGCGGGAGGGCCCAACGGGGAGCTGTTTTTT
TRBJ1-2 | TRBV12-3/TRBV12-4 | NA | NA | CASTLQGPYGYTF | TGTGCCAGCACGTTACAGGGCCCCTATGGCTACACCTTC